This entry concerns a single TCR beta chain. The source of the sample is a study of blood T cell repertoires in COVID-19. Across the whole study: The United States, Italy and Spain supplied acute and convalescent COVID-19 samples.

The CDR3 runs 17 residues. The V gene's germline CDR1 is MDHEN and CDR2 SYDVKM. The V gene end was trimmed by 7 bases and the J gene end by 5 bases; junction bases not matched to a gene: 17. Study processing details: The assay estimated nucleated cells by amplifying reference gene primers. TCRdb keeps only in-frame clones here, not all; method: immunoSEQ multiplex PCR. That table is the source of V, J and clone size, and D and trimming were worked out from the DNA. The data contain 130,000 to 150,000 clones, 85% to 90% of them singletons. Enrolled through a virtual design, the participants were between roughly 18 and 100 years of age and came from about two dozen US areas. Researchers sorted participants into cohorts using their self-reported clinical history.

This clonotype was obtained from a woman aged 30 to 39 with acute COVID-19. This chain links TRBV28 with TRBJ2-7; TRBD1 matches 10 bases. What was sequenced was PBMCs or T cells enriched from blood (not recorded which). CDR3 sequence reads: CASTKDTYRDRGHEQYF. The CDR3 DNA reads TGTGCCAGCACTAAGGATACCTACCGGGACAGGGGCCACGAGCAGTACTTC.